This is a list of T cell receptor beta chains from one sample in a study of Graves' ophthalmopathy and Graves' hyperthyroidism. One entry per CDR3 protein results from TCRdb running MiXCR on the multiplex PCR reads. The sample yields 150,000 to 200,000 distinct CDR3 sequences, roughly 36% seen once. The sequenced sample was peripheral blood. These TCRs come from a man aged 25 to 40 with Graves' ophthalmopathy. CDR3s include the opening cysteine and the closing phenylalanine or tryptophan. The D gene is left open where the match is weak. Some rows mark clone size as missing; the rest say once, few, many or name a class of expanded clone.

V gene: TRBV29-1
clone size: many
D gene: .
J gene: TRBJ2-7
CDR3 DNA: TGCAGCGTCTCAGAAGGCTACGAGCAGTACTTC
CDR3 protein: CSVSEGYEQYF

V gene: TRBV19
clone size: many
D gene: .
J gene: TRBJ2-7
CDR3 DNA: TGTGCCAGTAGTTCCGGACAGATCTACGAGCAGTACTTC
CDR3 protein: CASSSGQIYEQYF

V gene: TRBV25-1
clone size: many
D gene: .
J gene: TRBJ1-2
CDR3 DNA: TGTGCCAGCAGTGAATTTGGGGGTGGAGGCTACACCTTC
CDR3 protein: CASSEFGGGGYTF

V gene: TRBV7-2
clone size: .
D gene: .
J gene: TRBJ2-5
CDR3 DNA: TGTGCCAGCGGCACAGGGAATACGGGAGAGACCCAGTACTTC
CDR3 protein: CASGTGNTGETQYF

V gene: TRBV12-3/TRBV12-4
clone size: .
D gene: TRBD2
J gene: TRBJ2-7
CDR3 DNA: TGTGCCAGCAGTTTTCATCTCTTCGGGGGGAACGAGCAGTACTTC
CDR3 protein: CASSFHLFGGNEQYF

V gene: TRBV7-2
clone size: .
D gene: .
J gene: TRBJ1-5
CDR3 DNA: TGTGCCAGCAGCCCACCGGGACTGAGAAATCAGCCCCAGCATTTT
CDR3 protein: CASSPPGLRNQPQHF

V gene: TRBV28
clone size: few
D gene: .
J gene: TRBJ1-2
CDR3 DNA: TGTGCCAGCAGTAGGCAGGGAAACGGCTACACCTTC
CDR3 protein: CASSRQGNGYTF

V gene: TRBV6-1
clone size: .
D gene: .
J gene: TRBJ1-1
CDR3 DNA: TGTGCCAGCAGGCAGGGGTGGGCCACTGAAGCTTTCTTT
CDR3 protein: CASRQGWATEAFF

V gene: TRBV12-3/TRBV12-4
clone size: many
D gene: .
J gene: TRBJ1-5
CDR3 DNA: TGTGCCAGCAGCTCAGGGGTTGGCAATCAGCCCCAGCATTTT
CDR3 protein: CASSSGVGNQPQHF

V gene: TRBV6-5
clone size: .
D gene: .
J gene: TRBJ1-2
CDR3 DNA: TGTGCCAGCAGTTACGACAGGAGCGCCAACTATGGCTACACCTTC
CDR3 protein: CASSYDRSANYGYTF

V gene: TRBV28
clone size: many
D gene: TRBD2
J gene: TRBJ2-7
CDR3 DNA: TGTGCCAGCAGTCCCCGGGGTAGCGGGAGCTTCGAGCAGTACTTC
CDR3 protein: CASSPRGSGSFEQYF

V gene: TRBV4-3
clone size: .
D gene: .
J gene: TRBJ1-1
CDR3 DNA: TGCGCCAGCAGCCAAGAGTATGGGGAGGAAGCTTTCTTT
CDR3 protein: CASSQEYGEEAFF

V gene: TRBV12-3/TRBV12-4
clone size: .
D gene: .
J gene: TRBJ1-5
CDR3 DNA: TGTGCCAGCAGTTTAGCTGGCGGATCGAGCAATCAGCCCCAGCATTTT
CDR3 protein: CASSLAGGSSNQPQHF